The sample holds one count of the clone carrying this T cell receptor beta chain. Measured with immunoSEQ multiplex PCR; TCRdb has only the in-frame clones, and not every one. This sample carries tens of thousands of clones, 65% to 80% of them seen once, and the ten largest clones take approximately 20%. This record belongs to a study of T cell responses to AZD1222 COVID-19 vaccine. The sample was peripheral blood, taken on day 0 of MenACWY control vaccination. The source of this sequence is an adult in good health.

The CDR3 DNA is TGCGCCAGCAGCTTGCAAGGGGGAGAGACCCAGTACTTC. Protein: CASSLQGGETQYF. The rearrangement joins TRBV5-1 to TRBJ2-5; TRBD1 might be the D (6 bases). CDR3 length equals 13 residues. V was trimmed by 1 base and J by 4 bases, leaving 8 bases between them. Germline V gene data show CDR1 as SGHRS and CDR2 as YFSETQ.